This T cell receptor (beta chain) was sequenced in a study of PD-1 and CTLA-4 blockade in melanoma. Sequencing used immunoSEQ multiplex PCR; TCRdb keeps in-frame clones, though not all of them. The table records roughly 21,000 clones, approximately 88% of them present only once. The TCR comes from a human donor with melanoma. Sequenced material: CD8+ T cells from peripheral blood, taken before anti-PD-1 treatment.

CDR3 protein: CASSGSWDNEQFF. CDR3 sequence (DNA): TGTGCCAGCAGTGGAAGTTGGGACAATGAGCAGTTCTTC. The chain couples TRBV2 to TRBJ2-1; D not certain. The germline V gene has CDR1 SNHLY and CDR2 FYNNEI. The CDR3 consists of 13 residues. The V end was cut by 4 bases, the J end by 5 bases, with 9 bases between.